This entry lists 22 T cell receptor beta chains sequenced from one sample in a study of metastatic and nonmetastatic thyroid tumors. MiXCR reprocessed the PCR reads for TCRdb. The sample holds roughly 18,000 clones, about 28% seen once. Each patient went into thyroid surgery without having received any treatment. Sequencing was done on a sample of tumor tissue. The source of these receptors is a female donor with papillary thyroid cancer or a benign thyroid nodule (not recorded which). Some clones in this sample may be carry-over from other donors' samples.

J is TRBJ2-7 and V is TRBV7-6; D may be TRBD2 (5 bases). Germline V CDR1 and CDR2: SGHVS, FNYEAQ. The CDR3 spans 14 residues. Trimming shortened V by 1 base and J by 5 bases, and 12 bases separated the two germline ends. The CDR3 loop is CASSLDLGGNEQYF. CDR3 DNA sequence: TGTGCCAGCAGCTTAGATCTCGGAGGAAACGAGCAGTACTTC.

In its sample, this clone is medium-sized. This sequence joins TRBV2 and TRBJ1-2; no clear D gene. Germline CDR1 is SNHLY and CDR2 is FYNNEI. V lost 3 bases and J lost 7, with 24 bases in between. The CDR3 extends over 17 amino acids. The CDR3 reads CASSDMGGRLTSGGYTF. CDR3 nucleotide sequence: TGTGCCAGCAGTGATATGGGAGGCAGGCTGACTAGCGGTGGCTACACCTTC.

This clone was detected many times. A clone one base away is much larger, so this may be a read error. The V gene is TRBV6-2 or TRBV6-3, the J gene TRBJ1-1, with D hard to call. The V gene's germline CDR1 is MNHEY and CDR2 SVGEGT. There are 12 residues in the CDR3. The CDR3, as DNA: TGTGCCAGCAGTTGGGCGAACACTGGAGCTTTCTTT. This translates into CASSWANTGAFF.

The rearrangement uses TRBV11-2 and TRBJ2-1, with TRBD2 matching over 8 bases. CDR1 SGHAT and CDR2 FQNNGV come from the germline V gene. CDR3 length: 18 amino acids. The V segment lost 5 bases and the J segment 2 bases; nucleotides outside the gene matches: 14. The CDR3 sequence: CASSLSGAAGVAYNEQFF. DNA of the CDR3: TGTGCCAGCAGCCTCAGTGGGGCAGCGGGAGTTGCCTACAATGAGCAGTTCTTC. Filled out from reference TRBV11-2 and TRBJ2-1, the complete variable domain reads EAGVAQSPRYKIIEKRQSVAFWCNPISGHATLYWYQQILGQGPKLLIQFQNNGVVDDSQLPKDRFSAERLKGVDSTLKIQPAKLEDSAVYLCASSLSGAAGVAYNEQFFGPGTRLTVL.

This clone was seen a few times. The chain combines TRBV28 with TRBJ1-2; D is uncertain. The CDR3 contains 12 residues. Trimming left V 7 bases short and J 7 bases short, with 13 bases between. Germline V gene lookup returns CDR1 MDHEN and CDR2 SYDVKM. The CDR3 loop reads CASKAPAGGYTF. The CDR3 nucleotides are TGTGCCAGCAAAGCCCCGGCGGGTGGCTACACCTTC.

This rearrangement joins TRBV6-1 to TRBJ2-7; perhaps TRBD2 as D (5 bases). CDR3 size: 13 residues. From germline, CDR1 is MNHNS and CDR2 SASEGT. V lost 1 base and J lost 6, with 10 bases in between. This chain's CDR3 is CASSEGRAIEQYF. Here the CDR3 DNA reads TGTGCCAGCAGTGAAGGGCGGGCGATCGAGCAGTACTTC.

This clone was observed many times. The genes are TRBV29-1 and TRBJ1-5, with D perhaps matching TRBD1 (5 bases). From germline, CDR1 is SQVTM and CDR2 ANQGSEA. The CDR3 has 14 amino acids. The V gene lost 2 bases and the J gene lost 3 bases, with 11 bases spanning the gap. The CDR3 is CSVERARVNQPQHF. The CDR3 DNA reads as TGCAGCGTTGAACGTGCCAGGGTCAATCAGCCCCAGCATTTT.

The chain couples TRBV12-3 or TRBV12-4 to TRBJ2-5; D assignment may be TRBD1 or TRBD2 (6 bases each). V was trimmed by 6 bases and J by 3 bases, leaving 17 bases between them. The CDR3 length is 15 residues. DNA of the CDR3: TGTGCCAGCAGCCAAGAAGTCGGGGGCGAAGAGACCCAGTACTTC. It encodes CASSQEVGGEETQYF.

In its sample, this clone was seen a few times. The J gene is TRBJ1-2, the V gene TRBV2; D is unresolved. Deletions cut 5 bases from V and 5 bases from J, with 9 bases between. The CDR3 totals 12 residues. Germline V CDR1 and CDR2: SNHLY, FYNNEI. The CDR3 bases are TGTGCCAGCAGTCAAAGGGAGTATGGCTACACCTTC. Encoded protein: CASSQREYGYTF.

This chain connects TRBV6-6 to TRBJ2-1; D possibly corresponds to TRBD2 (5 bases). CDR3 length: 14 residues. V dropped 0 bases and J dropped 8 bases, with 11 bases sitting between them. Per germline, CDR1 MNHNY and CDR2 SVGAGI (reference sequence). This CDR3 reads CASSYSWGAHEQFF. In DNA, the CDR3 is TGTGCCAGCAGTTACTCTTGGGGAGCGCATGAGCAGTTCTTC.

Many counts were recorded for this clone. A much more abundant neighbour one base away suggests this may be a read error. Other DNA sequences in this sample translate to the same CDR3. The chain carries TRBV12-3 or TRBV12-4 and TRBJ2-7, with a possible D match to TRBD2 (6 bases). This CDR3 has 13 residues. CDR3 protein: CASSISGTYEQYF. CDR3 bases: TGTGCTAGCAGTATTAGCGGTACCTACGAGCAGTACTTC.

The rearrangement joins TRBV7-9 to TRBJ2-3; TRBD2 is a possible D gene (6 bases). Trimming shortened V by 3 bases and J by 4 bases, and 11 bases separated the two germline ends. CDR3 length: 14 amino acids. Germline CDR1 SEHNR, CDR2 FQNEAQ (reference sequence). The CDR3 reads CASSLQWEADTQYF. CDR3 DNA sequence: TGTGCCAGCAGCTTGCAGTGGGAGGCAGATACGCAGTATTTT.

This chain connects TRBV24-1 to TRBJ1-1; D possibly corresponds to TRBD1 (5 bases). The CDR3 loop spans 14 amino acids. Germline assignment: CDR1 KGHDR and CDR2 SFDVKD. V was cut by 9 bases and J by 1 base, with 14 bases left in between. CDR3 DNA sequence: TGTGCCACCCGGGGAGGGGCGAGGAACACTGAAGCTTTCTTT. Residues: CATRGGARNTEAFF.

The chain joins TRBV28 to TRBJ1-4; 7 nucleotides match TRBD1. This CDR3 is built from 14 residues. Germline CDR1 is MDHEN and CDR2 is SYDVKM. Trimming took 4 bases from V and 6 from J; bases not matched to a gene: 5. DNA for the CDR3: TGTGCCAGCAGTTCCTTCGACAGGGATGAAAAACTGTTTTTT. It is translated as CASSSFDRDEKLFF.

J is TRBJ2-7 and V is TRBV18; a weak D match, TRBD2 (5 bases). With 2 bases removed from V and 6 bases from J, the gap between germline ends came to 11 bases. Looked up from germline, CDR1 is KGHSH and CDR2 is LQKENI. The CDR3 sequence is 13 residues long. The CDR3 protein is CASSPVEVGEQYF. The CDR3 nucleotides are TGTGCCAGCTCACCAGTGGAGGTAGGCGAGCAGTACTTC.

This clone appeared a few times. Other DNA sequences in the sample encode the same CDR3. This chain links TRBV12-3 or TRBV12-4 with TRBJ2-7; D not resolved. The V end lost 3 bases, the J end lost 4 bases, and 4 bases lay between the germline ends. CDR3 length: 11 residues. CDR3: CASSFLYEQYF. The CDR3 nucleotides are TGTGCCAGCAGTTTTTTATACGAGCAGTACTTC.

This clone is categorized as medium-sized (0.01 to 0.1%). The chain recombines TRBV12-3 or TRBV12-4 with TRBJ1-1; maybe TRBD1 (5 bases). This CDR3 spans 15 amino acids. Trimming cost V 6 bases and J 1 base, with 15 bases left between them. The CDR3 DNA reads as TGTGCCAGCAGCCTTACCGCGGACACGAACACTGAAGCTTTCTTT. As protein: CASSLTADTNTEAFF.

In regard to this clone: Since a much larger clone is just one base distant, this may be a read error. J is TRBJ2-4 and V is TRBV15, with D unclear. Trimming took off 2 bases at V and 12 bases at J, with 14 bases between the two ends. Germline V CDR1 and CDR2: LNHNV, YYDKDF (reference sequence). CDR3 length equals 13 residues. The CDR3 reads CATSRPSETSQYF. CDR3 bases: TGTGCCACCAGCAGACCCTCCGAGACCAGTCAGTACTTC.

The chain has TRBV5-1 and TRBJ2-2; D gene uncertain. The CDR3 has 15 amino acids. Germline assignment: CDR1 SGHRS and CDR2 YFSETQ. V was shortened by 1 base and J by 2 bases, with 9 bases between the two germline ends. The chain's CDR3 is CASSLFAANTGELFF. The DNA for the CDR3 is TGCGCCAGCAGCTTGTTTGCGGCTAACACCGGGGAGCTGTTTTTT.

In its sample, this clone was seen a few times. The chain joins TRBV27 to TRBJ1-6; tentative D call: TRBD1 (6 bases). This CDR3 contains 18 residues. Germline CDR1 MNHEY, CDR2 SMNVEV (reference sequence). V gave up 5 bases and J gave up 2 bases, with 19 bases separating them. The CDR3 sequence is CASSPLYRGIAYNSPLHF. In DNA form, the CDR3 reads TGTGCCAGCAGTCCCCTATATAGGGGGATAGCCTATAATTCACCCCTCCACTTT.

The genes are TRBV18 and TRBJ2-7; tentatively, D is TRBD1 or TRBD2 (6 bases each). CDR1 is KGHSH, CDR2 LQKENI, per germline. Trimming removed 5 bases at V and 6 bases at J, with 11 bases between. This CDR3 is 12 amino acids long. CDR3 sequence reads: CASSWGAVEQYF. The CDR3 nucleotides read TGTGCCAGCTCATGGGGGGCGGTCGAGCAGTACTTC.

A word on this clone: A much larger clone lies a single base off, so this may be a read error. Other DNA sequences of this sample code for an identical CDR3. This CDR3 is CSALKEGDTEAFF. DNA of the CDR3: TGCAGTGCCCTAAAGGAAGGGGACACTGAGGCTTTCTTT. V usage is TRBV20-1 and J usage is TRBJ1-1; maybe TRBD1 (6 bases). The CDR3 is made up of 13 amino acids. Germline CDR1 reads DFQATT; CDR2 reads SNEGSKA (reference sequence).